A single sample gave rise to the 27 T cell receptor beta chains below, sequenced in a study of shared clonotypes between healthy human individuals. Profiling relied on immunoSEQ multiplex PCR, and the TCRdb table lists in-frame clones only, not all of them. In the table there are roughly 2.2 million clones, approximately 95% of which are singletons. The sample was naive CD4+ T cells from PBMCs. Regarding subset: CD45RA+ positively selected. These receptors were taken from a man aged 18 to 29 in good health. Some clones in this sample may be carry-over from other donors' samples.

This chain uses TRBV4-1 with TRBJ2-7; a possible D gene is TRBD2 (7 bases). The V gene's germline CDR1 is MGHRA and CDR2 YSYEKL. The CDR3 extends over 14 amino acids. V was shortened by 1 base and J by 6 bases, with 13 bases between the two germline ends. This CDR3 is CASSQGGGGGEQYF. The CDR3 DNA reads TGCGCCAGCAGCCAAGGGGGGGGCGGTGGCGAGCAGTACTTC.

This clone showed up just a few times. V usage is TRBV20-1 and J usage is TRBJ1-3, with unresolved D. V lost 3 bases to trimming and J lost 4 bases, with 4 bases between them. The CDR3 runs to 11 residues. Germline V gene sequence: CDR1 DFQATT, CDR2 SNEGSKA (reference sequence). The CDR3 reads CSASNGNTIYF. As DNA, the CDR3 is TGCAGTGCTAGCAACGGAAACACCATATATTTT.

The chain has TRBV7-3 and TRBJ2-1, with a weak D call TRBD1 (5 bases). V lost 6 bases to trimming and J lost 0 bases, with 12 bases between them. Germline-derived CDR1 and CDR2 are SGHTA and FQGTGA. The CDR3 is made up of 15 amino acids. The CDR3 bases are TGTGCCAGCAGGGGGCGGCGGAGCTCCTACAATGAGCAGTTCTTC. Amino acids: CASRGRRSSYNEQFF.

The chain employs TRBV28 and TRBJ2-1; TRBD2 matches 15 bases. This CDR3 comprises 16 residues. Germline CDR1 and CDR2: MDHEN and SYDVKM. With 6 bases clipped from V and 4 bases from J, the junction kept 4 bases outside the gene matches. The DNA for the CDR3 is TGTGCCAGCAGGTGGGGGACTAGCGGGAGGTACAATGAGCAGTTCTTC. It yields the protein CASRWGTSGRYNEQFF.

The chain combines TRBV4-1 with TRBJ2-5; TRBD1 matches 8 bases. Germline V gives CDR1 MGHRA, CDR2 YSYEKL. Trimming at V came to 0 bases and at J to 5 bases, leaving 8 bases not matched to a gene. The CDR3 extends over 16 amino acids. The CDR3 DNA reads TGCGCCAGCAGCCAAGATCGAAGACAGGGGTTTGAGACCCAGTACTTC. This encodes CASSQDRRQGFETQYF.

V and J are TRBV23-1 and TRBJ2-7, with D perhaps given as TRBD1 or TRBD2 (5 bases each). TRBV23-1 counts as an open reading frame of uncertain function. The V end lost 1 base, the J end lost 2 bases, and 15 bases lay between the germline ends. The CDR3 is 16 amino acids. CDR3 loop: CASSQYSRLGAYEQYF. The CDR3 nucleotides are TGCGCCAGCAGTCAATACAGTAGGTTGGGGGCCTACGAGCAGTACTTC.

This clone has just one count. The J gene is TRBJ2-4, the V gene TRBV18, with D perhaps matching TRBD1 (6 bases). CDR1 is KGHSH and CDR2 is LQKENI in the germline V gene. This CDR3 spans 16 amino acids. The V gene lost 3 bases and the J gene lost 3 bases, with 15 bases spanning the gap. CDR3 in DNA: TGTGCCAGCTCACCCACAGGGACACGGATCAAAAACATTCAGTACTTC. Protein: CASSPTGTRIKNIQYF.

The J gene is TRBJ2-2, the V gene TRBV30; D gene uncertain. The V gene lost 4 bases and the J gene lost 8 bases, with 8 bases spanning the gap. CDR1 and CDR2 (germline): GTSNPN, SVGIG (reference sequence). This CDR3 is built from 11 residues. The CDR3 coding sequence is TGTGCCTGGAAGGGCCTAGGGGAGCTGTTTTTT. Protein: CAWKGLGELFF.

The chain couples TRBV30 to TRBJ1-1; D perhaps matches TRBD1 (5 bases). The germline CDR1 and CDR2 sequences are GTSNPN and SVGIG (reference sequence). V was cut by 5 bases and J by 7 bases, with 11 bases left in between. CDR3 length: 11 residues. CDR3 DNA sequence: TGTGCCTGGGTACCGGGGCGTGAAGCTTTCTTT. The encoded protein is CAWVPGREAFF.

The V gene is TRBV28, the J gene TRBJ2-7; a weak D match, TRBD1 (5 bases). Germline V gene data show CDR1 as MDHEN and CDR2 as SYDVKM. This CDR3 comprises 16 residues. Trimming cost V 3 bases and J 0 bases, with 15 bases left between them. The CDR3 loop is CASSFPDTVSSYEQYF. The CDR3 bases are TGTGCCAGCAGTTTCCCGGACACGGTTAGCTCCTACGAGCAGTACTTC.

This CDR3 is CASGGRSTYEQYF. For the CDR3, the DNA is TGTGCCAGCGGCGGGAGAAGCACCTACGAGCAGTACTTC. The chain combines TRBV6-5 with TRBJ2-7, with 7 bases that match TRBD2. Looked up from germline, CDR1 is MNHEY and CDR2 is SVGAGI. V lost 8 bases to trimming and J lost 2 bases; unmatched junction nucleotides: 6. CDR3 length: 13 residues.

The genes are TRBV28 and TRBJ2-7, with a weak D call TRBD1 (5 bases). Germline loops: CDR1 MDHEN, CDR2 SYDVKM. Trimming pared 2 bases from V and 2 bases from J, leaving 13 bases between. CDR3 size: 15 residues. CDR3 bases: TGTGCCAGCAGTTTAGTTCCAGGGTTGCCCTACGAGCAGTACTTC. It encodes CASSLVPGLPYEQYF. The full variable domain, completed using reference TRBV28 and TRBJ2-7, is DVKVTQSSRYLVKRTGEKVFLECVQDMDHENMFWYRQDPGLGLRLIYFSYDVKMKEKGDIPEGYSVSREKKERFSLILESASTNQTSMYLCASSLVPGLPYEQYFGPGTRLTVT.

The V call is TRBV29-1, the J call TRBJ1-1; 7 nucleotides match TRBD1. The CDR3 extends over 13 amino acids. Trimming took 5 bases from V and 6 from J; bases not matched to a gene: 9. The germline gives CDR1 SQVTM, CDR2 ANQGSEA. CDR3 nucleotides: TGCAGCGTTAAGGGGGCTGAGCGCGCTGAAGCTTTCTTT. This gives the protein CSVKGAERAEAFF.

The chain links TRBV5-1 to TRBJ2-3, with 7 nucleotides matching TRBD2. This CDR3 comprises 16 residues. Trimming cost V 0 bases and J 3 bases; bases outside gene matches: 7. Germline values: CDR1 SGHRS, CDR2 YFSETQ. The DNA of the CDR3 is TGCGCCAGCAGCTTGGGGCTAGCGGACCAGACAGATACGCAGTATTTT. Translated, it gives CASSLGLADQTDTQYF.

In the case of this clone: The sample holds other DNA sequences that translate to the same CDR3. The genes are TRBV15 and TRBJ1-1, with D unresolved. Germline loops: CDR1 LNHNV, CDR2 YYDKDF (reference sequence). The CDR3 spans 13 residues. Trimming removed 1 base at V and 1 base at J, with 4 bases between. This CDR3 reads CATSRGRNTEAFF. DNA for the CDR3: TGTGCCACCAGCAGAGGAAGGAACACTGAAGCTTTCTTT.

The rearrangement links TRBV7-8 to TRBJ2-7; 7 bases are a match to TRBD1. Germline lookup yields CDR1 SGHVS and CDR2 FQNEAQ. The V and J ends lost 1 base and 1 base, in that order; junction bases with no gene match: 4. This CDR3 region has 15 residues. CDR3 nucleotide sequence: TGTGCCAGCAGCTTAGAAGGGGGCTCTTCCTACGAGCAGTACTTC. Protein: CASSLEGGSSYEQYF.

The chain combines TRBV4-1 with TRBJ2-2; 8 nucleotides align to TRBD1. The V gene's germline CDR1 is MGHRA and CDR2 YSYEKL. Trimming took 4 bases from V and 2 from J; bases not matched to a gene: 6. The CDR3 totals 16 residues. CDR3 nucleotide sequence: TGCGCCAGCAGCCCCACCCAGGGGGCAAACACCGGGGAGCTGTTTTTT. It is translated as CASSPTQGANTGELFF.

The chain combines TRBV21-1 with TRBJ2-7; the D call of TRBD1 is as the table states it, not checked on the DNA. TRBV21-1 is a known pseudogene. The CDR3 totals 15 residues. The CDR3 sequence: CASTAIQGLTYEQYF. The CDR3, as DNA: TGTGCCAGCACCGCCATACAGGGTCTGACCTACGAGCAGTACTTC.

The chain joins TRBV7-2 to TRBJ1-5, with a possible D match to TRBD1 (6 bases). Germline CDR1 is SGHTA and CDR2 is FQGNSA. The length of the CDR3 is 14 residues. V gave up 1 base and J gave up 6 bases, with 10 bases separating them. The CDR3 sequence: CASSLVRGGQPQHF. The CDR3 DNA reads as TGTGCCAGCAGCTTAGTCAGGGGCGGTCAGCCCCAGCATTTT.

The chain carries TRBV2 and TRBJ2-2; TRBD2 aligns across 10 bases. The CDR3 has 14 residues. In germline, CDR1 is SNHLY, CDR2 FYNNEI. V was pared by 9 bases and J by 5 bases, with 6 bases of the junction left unmatched. CDR3 sequence: CARGPAGGTGELFF. The CDR3 coding sequence is TGTGCCAGGGGGCCAGCGGGAGGGACCGGGGAGCTGTTTTTT.

This clone was detected only once. The CDR3 bases are TGCGCCAGCAGCCTGAGGACCCGGGACCCGGAAGATACGCAGTATTTT. This gives the protein CASSLRTRDPEDTQYF. This sequence joins TRBV4-3 and TRBJ2-3; D tentatively fits TRBD1 or TRBD2 (5 bases each). This CDR3 contains 16 residues. V dropped 4 bases and J dropped 5 bases, with 19 bases sitting between them. Germline V gene sequence: CDR1 LGHNA, CDR2 YSLEER.

V usage is TRBV30 and J usage is TRBJ1-2; D ambiguous. The germline gives CDR1 GTSNPN, CDR2 SVGIG (reference sequence). This CDR3 is built from 12 residues. With 4 bases removed from V and 7 bases from J, the gap between germline ends came to 13 bases. The CDR3, as DNA: TGTGCCTGGACAGTGCAGGCTATTGGCTACACCTTC. This sequence encodes CAWTVQAIGYTF.

This sequence joins TRBV6-5 and TRBJ1-2; TRBD1 matches 7 bases. Germline V gives CDR1 MNHEY, CDR2 SVGAGI. The ends lost 2 bases at V and 3 bases at J; junction bases unmatched: 6. The CDR3 sequence is 15 residues long. CDR3 sequence (DNA): TGTGCCAGCAGTTACCATACAGGGGCCGACTATGGCTACACCTTC. The encoded protein is CASSYHTGADYGYTF.

This chain connects TRBV28 to TRBJ2-5, with TRBD1 identical over 8 bases. This CDR3 region has 15 residues. Germline V lookup: CDR1 MDHEN, CDR2 SYDVKM. J lost 0 bases, V lost 6 bases, and 6 bases had no gene match. CDR3 residues: CASSKNRGYQETQYF. The CDR3 region has the DNA TGTGCCAGCAGCAAGAACAGGGGGTACCAAGAGACCCAGTACTTC.

V usage is TRBV6-1 and J usage is TRBJ1-3; no definite D call. Germline values: CDR1 MNHNS, CDR2 SASEGT. There are 15 residues in the CDR3. Trimming cost V 10 bases and J 0 bases, with 16 bases left between them. This chain's CDR3 is CATRTGVSSGNTIYF. The CDR3 DNA follows: TGTGCCACCAGAACGGGTGTCAGCTCTGGAAACACCATATATTTT.

The chain uses TRBV6-1 and TRBJ2-7, with D possibly being TRBD1 (6 bases). The V end was cut by 5 bases, the J end by 0 bases, with 8 bases between. The germline CDR1 and CDR2 sequences are MNHNS and SASEGT. The CDR3 has 13 residues. In DNA, the CDR3 is TGTGCCAGCAGTCGACAGGACTCCTACGAGCAGTACTTC. It specifies CASSRQDSYEQYF.

The chain has TRBV5-1 and TRBJ1-1; 11 nucleotides line up with TRBD1. Per germline, CDR1 SGHRS and CDR2 YFSETQ. CDR3 size: 15 residues. V was clipped by 4 bases and J by 5 bases; unmatched bases: 7. DNA for the CDR3: TGCGCCAGCAGCGCGACGGGACAGGGGGGAACTGAAGCTTTCTTT. Its translation is CASSATGQGGTEAFF.